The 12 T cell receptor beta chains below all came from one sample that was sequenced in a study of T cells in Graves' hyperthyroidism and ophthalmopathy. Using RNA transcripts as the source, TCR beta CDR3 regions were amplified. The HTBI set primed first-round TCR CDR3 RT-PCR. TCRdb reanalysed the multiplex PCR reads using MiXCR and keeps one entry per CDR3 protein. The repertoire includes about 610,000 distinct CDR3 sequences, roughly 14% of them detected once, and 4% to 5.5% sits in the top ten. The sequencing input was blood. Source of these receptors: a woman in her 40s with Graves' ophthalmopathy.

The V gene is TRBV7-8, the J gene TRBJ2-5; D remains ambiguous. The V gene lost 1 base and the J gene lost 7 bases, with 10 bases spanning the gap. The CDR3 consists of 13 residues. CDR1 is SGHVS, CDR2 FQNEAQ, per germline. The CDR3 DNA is TGTGCCAGCAGCTTAGACCGGGCACTGACCCAGTACTTC. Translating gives CASSLDRALTQYF.

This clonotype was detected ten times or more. The CDR3 region has the DNA TGCAGTGCCCTCGACAACGGGGCTGACTATGGCTACACCTTC. It yields the protein CSALDNGADYGYTF. The chain combines TRBV20-1 with TRBJ1-2; a weak D match, TRBD1 (5 bases). This CDR3 region has 14 residues. Between the trimmed V and J ends, which lost 6 bases and 3 bases, there was a span of 17 bases. CDR1 DFQATT and CDR2 SNEGSKA come from the germline V gene (reference sequence).

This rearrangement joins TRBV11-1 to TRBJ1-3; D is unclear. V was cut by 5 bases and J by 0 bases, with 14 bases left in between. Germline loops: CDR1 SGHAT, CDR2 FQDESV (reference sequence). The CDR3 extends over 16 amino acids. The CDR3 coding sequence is TGTGCCAGCAGCAACGGTAGGACCGACTCTGGAAACACCATATATTTT. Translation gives CASSNGRTDSGNTIYF.

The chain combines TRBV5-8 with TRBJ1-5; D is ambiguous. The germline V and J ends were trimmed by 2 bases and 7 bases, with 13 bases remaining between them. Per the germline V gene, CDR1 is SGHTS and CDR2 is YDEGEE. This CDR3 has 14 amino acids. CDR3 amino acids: CASSFGRNGQPQHF. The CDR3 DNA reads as TGTGCCAGCAGCTTCGGCAGGAACGGACAGCCCCAGCATTTT. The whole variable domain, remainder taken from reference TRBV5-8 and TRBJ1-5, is EAGVTQSPTHLIKTRGQQATLRCSPISGHTSVYWYQQALGLGLQFLLWYDEGEERNRGNFPPRFSGRQFPNYSSELNVNALELEDSALYLCASSFGRNGQPQHFGDGTRLSIL.

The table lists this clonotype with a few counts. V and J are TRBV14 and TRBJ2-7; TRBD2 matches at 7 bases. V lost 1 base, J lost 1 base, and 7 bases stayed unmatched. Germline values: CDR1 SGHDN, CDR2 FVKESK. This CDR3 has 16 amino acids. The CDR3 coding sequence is TGTGCCAGCAGCCAAGGGTACGGGGGGAGATCCTACGAGCAGTACTTC. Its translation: CASSQGYGGRSYEQYF.

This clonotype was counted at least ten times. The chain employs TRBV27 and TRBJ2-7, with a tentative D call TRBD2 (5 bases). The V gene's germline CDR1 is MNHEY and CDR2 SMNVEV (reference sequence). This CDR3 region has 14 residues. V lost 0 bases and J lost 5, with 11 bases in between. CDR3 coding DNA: TGTGCCAGCAGTTTATCGGCCGGGAACCACGAGCAGTACTTC. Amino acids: CASSLSAGNHEQYF.

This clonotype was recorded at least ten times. CDR3: CSANEGYEQYF. The CDR3 DNA is TGCAGTGCTAACGAGGGGTACGAGCAGTACTTC. The gene calls are TRBV20-1 and TRBJ2-7; possibly TRBD1 or TRBD2 for D (5 bases each). V dropped 4 bases and J dropped 4 bases, with 8 bases sitting between them. The CDR3 is made up of 11 amino acids. Per germline, CDR1 DFQATT and CDR2 SNEGSKA (reference sequence).

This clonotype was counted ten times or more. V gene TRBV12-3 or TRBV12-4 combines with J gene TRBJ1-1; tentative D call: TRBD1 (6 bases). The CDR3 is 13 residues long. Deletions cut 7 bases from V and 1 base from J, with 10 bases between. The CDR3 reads CASIKTGNTEAFF. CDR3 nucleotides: TGTGCCAGCATCAAGACAGGGAACACTGAAGCTTTCTTT.

For the CDR3, the DNA is TGTGCCACCAACACCGGGGACACGTGGGGCGAGCAGTACTTC. Translated, it gives CATNTGDTWGEQYF. The chain employs TRBV6-1 and TRBJ2-7; D possibly corresponds to TRBD1 (6 bases). Germline CDR1 is MNHNS and CDR2 is SASEGT. The CDR3 length is 14 residues. Trimming removed 10 bases at V and 6 bases at J, with 22 bases between.

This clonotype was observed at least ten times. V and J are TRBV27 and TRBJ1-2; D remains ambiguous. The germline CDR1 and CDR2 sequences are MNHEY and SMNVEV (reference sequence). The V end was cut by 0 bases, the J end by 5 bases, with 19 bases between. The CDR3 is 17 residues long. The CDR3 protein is CASSLSGRNGIRYGYTF. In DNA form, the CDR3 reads TGTGCCAGCAGTTTATCTGGGAGGAATGGTATTAGGTATGGCTACACCTTC.

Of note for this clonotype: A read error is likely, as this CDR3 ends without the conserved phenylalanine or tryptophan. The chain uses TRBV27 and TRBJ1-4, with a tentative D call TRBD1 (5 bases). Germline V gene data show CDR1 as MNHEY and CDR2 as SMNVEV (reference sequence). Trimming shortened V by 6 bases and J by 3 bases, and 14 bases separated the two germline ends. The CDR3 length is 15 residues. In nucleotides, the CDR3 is TGTGCCAGCAGCCCCGGGACGGACTCTAATGAAAAACTGTTTCTT. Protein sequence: CASSPGTDSNEKLFL.

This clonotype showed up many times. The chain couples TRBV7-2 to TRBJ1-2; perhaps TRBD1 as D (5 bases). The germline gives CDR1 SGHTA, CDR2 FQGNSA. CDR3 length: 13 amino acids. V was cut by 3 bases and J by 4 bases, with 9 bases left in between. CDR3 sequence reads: CASSFTGPYGYTF. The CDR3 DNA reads TGTGCCAGCAGCTTTACAGGACCCTATGGCTACACCTTC.